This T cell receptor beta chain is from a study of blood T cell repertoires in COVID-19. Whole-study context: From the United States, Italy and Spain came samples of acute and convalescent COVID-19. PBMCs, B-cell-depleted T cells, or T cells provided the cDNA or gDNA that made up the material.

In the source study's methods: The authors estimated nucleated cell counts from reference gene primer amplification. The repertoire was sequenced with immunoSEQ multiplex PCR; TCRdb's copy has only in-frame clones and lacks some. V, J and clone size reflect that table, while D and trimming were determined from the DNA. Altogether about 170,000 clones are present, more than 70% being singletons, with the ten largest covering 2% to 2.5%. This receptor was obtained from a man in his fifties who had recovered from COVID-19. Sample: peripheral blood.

CDR3 sequence: CASSVAAREYF. DNA for the CDR3: TGTGCCAGCAGCGTAGCGGCCCGGGAGTACTTC. The V and J genes are TRBV9 and TRBJ2-5, with D hard to call. Trimming took 0 bases from V and 12 from J, leaving 9 bases between them. CDR1 and CDR2 (germline): SGDLS, YYNGEE. The CDR3 is 11 amino acids.